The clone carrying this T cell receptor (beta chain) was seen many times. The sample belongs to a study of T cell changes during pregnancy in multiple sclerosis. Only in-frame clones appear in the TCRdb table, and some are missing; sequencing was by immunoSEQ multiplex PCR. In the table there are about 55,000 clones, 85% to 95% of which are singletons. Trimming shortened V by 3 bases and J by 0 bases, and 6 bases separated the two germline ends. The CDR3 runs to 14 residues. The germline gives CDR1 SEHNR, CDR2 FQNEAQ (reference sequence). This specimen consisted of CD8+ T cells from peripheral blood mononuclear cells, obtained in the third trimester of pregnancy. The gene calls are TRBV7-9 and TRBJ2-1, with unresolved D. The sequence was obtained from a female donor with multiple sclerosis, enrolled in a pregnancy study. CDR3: CASSFFSSYNEQFF. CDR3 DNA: TGTGCCAGCAGCTTCTTCAGCTCCTACAATGAGCAGTTCTTC. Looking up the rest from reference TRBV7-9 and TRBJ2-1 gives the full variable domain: DTGVSQNPRHKITKRGQNVTFRCDPISEHNRLYWYRQTLGQGPEFLTYFQNEAQLEKSRLLSDRFSAERPKGSFSTLEIQRTEQGDSAMYLCASSFFSSYNEQFFGPGTRLTVL.